A selection of T cell receptor beta chains follows, all from one sample in a study of shared clonotypes between healthy human individuals. Only in-frame clones appear in the TCRdb table, and some are missing; sequencing was by immunoSEQ multiplex PCR. The sample consists of almost 700,000 clones, just over 90% of them appearing once. Sequenced: naive CD8+ T cells sorted from blood. The receptors derive from a young man in good health. Both conserved end residues are part of each CDR3. D genes are given only for firm matches. The size field is filled for only some rows; it gives once, few, many or a size class.

J	V	D	size	DNA	CDR3
TRBJ2-7	TRBV7-2	.	.	TGTGCCAGCAGTTTGACTAGTTCGAGCTCCTACGAGCAGTACTTC	CASSLTSSSSYEQYF
TRBJ2-1	TRBV27	.	.	TGTGCCAGCAGTTACCGACCGGGCTATTACAATGAGCAGTTCTTC	CASSYRPGYYNEQFF
TRBJ2-3	TRBV7-9	TRBD1	.	TGTGCCAGCAGTTCCCCCCCCGGTAGACAGGGGCCAGATACGCAGTATTTT	CASSSPPGRQGPDTQYF
TRBJ2-7	TRBV15	TRBD2	.	TGTGCCACCAGCAGAAGCGAAGCGACTAGCGGGACGGGAGAGCAGTACTTC	CATSRSEATSGTGEQYF
TRBJ2-7	TRBV28	.	.	TGTGCCAGCAGTTTGGTGGGGAGCTACGAGCAGTACTTC	CASSLVGSYEQYF
TRBJ2-2	TRBV9	.	once	TGTGCCAGCAGCGGTTCCGGCCGGAACACCGGGGAGCTGTTTTTT	CASSGSGRNTGELFF
TRBJ2-1	TRBV4-1	.	.	TGCGCCAGCAGCCAGTCAGGGGAGGGGTACAATGAGCAGTTCTTC	CASSQSGEGYNEQFF
TRBJ2-1	TRBV7-2	.	.	TGTGCCAGCAGCTTATCGGGCCAGTACAATGAGCAGTTCTTC	CASSLSGQYNEQFF
TRBJ2-1	TRBV9	.	.	TGTGCCAGCAGTGGAAATGAGCAGTTCTTC	CASSGNEQFF
TRBJ2-1	TRBV11-2	.	.	TGTGCCAGCAGCTTAGTCGGCGGGGAGCAGTTCTTC	CASSLVGGEQFF
TRBJ2-7	TRBV6-5	.	.	TGTGCCAGCAGTTACTCAGGGGTCCCATACGAGCAGTACTTC	CASSYSGVPYEQYF
TRBJ1-2	TRBV27	.	.	TGTGCCAGCAGACCCGGGGGGGGTGACTATGGCTACACCTTC	CASRPGGGDYGYTF
TRBJ2-1	TRBV14	.	.	TGTGCCAGCAGCCAGCAACCACCGACTAGAGCCTCCTACAATGAGCAGTTCTTC	CASSQQPPTRASYNEQFF
TRBJ2-7	TRBV5-6	TRBD2	.	TGTGCCAGCAGCTTTGGGACTAGCCTTATGTGGGGGGACTACGAGCAGTACTTC	CASSFGTSLMWGDYEQYF
TRBJ2-5	TRBV7-9	TRBD2	.	TGTGCCAGCAGCGGGGGAGCGGGAAGTGGCCCGGTCGCCCAGTACTTC	CASSGGAGSGPVAQYF
TRBJ2-3	TRBV7-8	TRBD2	.	TGTGCCAGCAGCTTAGGACCGGGAGGGTCTTATAGGGGTAGCACAGATACGCAGTATTTT	CASSLGPGGSYRGSTDTQYF
TRBJ2-7	TRBV4-1	.	.	TGCGCCAGCAGCCAATCGGGGCGGCTGGTCTACGAGCAGTACTTC	CASSQSGRLVYEQYF
TRBJ2-3	TRBV2	TRBD2	.	TGTGCCACACTGAGCGGGATTTTAGATACGCAGTATTTT	CATLSGILDTQYF
TRBJ2-7	TRBV6-5	.	once	TGTGCCAGCAGACGGGTGGAGAGCTCCTACGAGCAGTACTTC	CASRRVESSYEQYF
TRBJ2-7	TRBV6-1	.	.	TGTGCCAGCAGTGAGGGTGACAGTTACTACGAGCAGTACTTC	CASSEGDSYYEQYF
TRBJ2-1	TRBV11-3	TRBD1	.	TGTGCCAGCAGCCCGCGACAGGGATCCTACAATGAGCAGTTCTTC	CASSPRQGSYNEQFF
TRBJ2-2	TRBV2	TRBD1	.	TGTGCCAGCAGCTCAGGGACAGGGATGGCCGGGGAGCTGTTTTTT	CASSSGTGMAGELFF
TRBJ2-7	TRBV2	TRBD1	.	TGTGCCAGCTTGGACAGGGCGAACGAGCAGTACTTC	CASLDRANEQYF
TRBJ1-1	TRBV7-6	TRBD1	.	TGTGCCAGCAGCCTTCGGGACAGGGAAACTGAAGCTTTCTTT	CASSLRDRETEAFF
TRBJ2-7	TRBV18	TRBD1	.	TGTGCCAGCTCACCACGCTCCCAGGGGGCGATCTACGAGCAGTACTTC	CASSPRSQGAIYEQYF
TRBJ2-1	TRBV5-5	.	.	TGTGCCGGCAGCCGAGGGGGGGCGGCCAACAATGAGCAGTTCTTC	CAGSRGGAANNEQFF
TRBJ2-2	TRBV6-5	TRBD1	.	TGTGCCAGCAGTTACTTTTTCGCAGGGGGCGGGGAGCTGTTTTTT	CASSYFFAGGGELFF
TRBJ2-1	TRBV7-9	.	.	TGTGCCAGCACCACGTGGTCAGGGGCGATGTTCTTC	CASTTWSGAMFF
TRBJ2-1	TRBV7-9	TRBD2	.	TGTGCCAGCAGCCCGGGGGGTCCGAGACTAGCGGGAGGCAATGAGCAGTTCTTC	CASSPGGPRLAGGNEQFF
TRBJ1-1	TRBV28	.	.	TGTGCCAGCAGGTCGACAGGGAACACTGAAGCTTTCTTT	CASRSTGNTEAFF
TRBJ2-1	TRBV27	.	.	TGTGCCAGCAGTTTACTGACGAAAACCTACAATGAGCAGTTCTTC	CASSLLTKTYNEQFF
TRBJ1-1	TRBV5-5	.	.	TGTGCCAGCAGCTTGGCCTACCGACCGGGAGAGGGCACTGAAGCTTTCTTT	CASSLAYRPGEGTEAFF
TRBJ1-5	TRBV6-5	TRBD1	.	TGTGCCAGCAGTTATACAGGGGGAGGCAATCAGCCCCAGCATTTT	CASSYTGGGNQPQHF
TRBJ2-7	TRBV28	.	.	TGTGCCAGCAGTTTAGGTAGTCTGGTCCGCGAGCAGTACTTC	CASSLGSLVREQYF
TRBJ2-3	TRBV5-1	TRBD1	.	TGCGCCAGCAGCTTGGTTTTAGGAGGGACAGGGGGCCTCTCTAGCACAGATACGCAGTATTTT	CASSLVLGGTGGLSSTDTQYF
TRBJ1-2	TRBV7-3	TRBD1	.	TGTGCCAGCAGCAGGACAGGGGGCGACTATGGCTACACCTTC	CASSRTGGDYGYTF
TRBJ2-7	TRBV29-1	.	.	TGCAGCGCCATTCGGGCAAGCTACGAGCAGTACTTC	CSAIRASYEQYF
TRBJ2-7	TRBV5-1	TRBD1	few	TGCGCCAGCAGCGTGGGAGAGACAGGGGGGAGGGACGAGCAGTACTTC	CASSVGETGGRDEQYF
TRBJ2-7	TRBV5-1	TRBD1	.	TGCGCCAGCAGTAAGGAGCCCGGCGGGACAGGGTACGAGCAGTACTTC	CASSKEPGGTGYEQYF
TRBJ1-6	TRBV23-1	TRBD1	.	TGCGCCAGCAGTCACTCTTATGACAGGGGCGTCAATTCACCCCTCCACTTT	CASSHSYDRGVNSPLHF
TRBJ2-7	TRBV11-2	.	.	TGTGCCAGCAGCTTAGAAAACGCACCCTCGGGCGAGCAGTACTTC	CASSLENAPSGEQYF
TRBJ2-7	TRBV4-1	TRBD1	.	TGCGCCAGCAGCTACGACAGGGAAGCCTACGAGCAGTACTTC	CASSYDREAYEQYF
TRBJ2-7	TRBV7-2	.	once	TGTGCCAGCGGGCTTGCTCGTGGGTACGAGCAGTACTTC	CASGLARGYEQYF